Sequencing of this T cell receptor beta chain was carried out in a study of OX40 agonist ivuxolimab in advanced cancers. Sequencing used immunoSEQ multiplex PCR; TCRdb keeps in-frame clones, though not all of them. The sample contains around 35,000 clones, approximately 81% of which appear only once. Germline V gene lookup returns CDR1 LNHDA and CDR2 SQIVND (reference sequence). V lost 3 bases and J 8 bases, leaving 19 bases between the germline ends. The length of the CDR3 is 16 residues. This clone has only a few counts. The sequencing here drew on CD4+ or CD8+ T cells sorted from blood, taken in a trial of the OX40 agonist ivuxolimab. The chain couples TRBV19 to TRBJ1-4, with a weak D call TRBD1 (5 bases). This clonotype was sampled from an adult with an advanced solid tumor such as melanoma, head and neck, liver or kidney cancer. CDR3 sequence (DNA): TGTGCCAGTAGTATTTCTTCCCCAAGGAAGGGGGAAAAACTGTTTTTT. It encodes CASSISSPRKGEKLFF. Full variable domain (missing parts from reference TRBV19 and TRBJ1-4): DGGITQSPKYLFRKEGQNVTLSCEQNLNHDAMYWYRQDPGQGLRLIYYSQIVNDFQKGDIAEGYSVSREKKESFPLTVTSAQKNPTAFYLCASSISSPRKGEKLFFGSGTQLSVL.